The following is a TCR beta chain sequence with its context. Its antigen is not identified. The V end lost 5 bases, the J end lost 3 bases, and 10 bases lay between the germline ends. Germline CDR1 MNHEY, CDR2 SMNVEV (reference sequence). The CDR3 sequence is 13 residues long. The data belong to a study of T cells in Graves' hyperthyroidism and ophthalmopathy. Broader study findings: In blood, most of the thyroid clonotypes expanded above 0.001 were also present.

Using RNA transcripts as the source, TCR beta CDR3 regions were amplified. First-round RT-PCR with HTBI primers amplified the TCR CDR3 region. TCRdb re-called the multiplex PCR reads with MiXCR, one entry per CDR3 protein. The sample records over 550,000 distinct CDR3 sequences, 15% to 20% being singletons. The source is a woman between 18 and 29 years old with Graves' hyperthyroidism. The chain has TRBV27 and TRBJ1-1; no clear D gene. The sequenced sample was blood. The CDR3 DNA follows: TGTGCCAGCAGTCGGCGGGAGCACACTGAAGCTTTCTTT. Translated: CASSRREHTEAFF.